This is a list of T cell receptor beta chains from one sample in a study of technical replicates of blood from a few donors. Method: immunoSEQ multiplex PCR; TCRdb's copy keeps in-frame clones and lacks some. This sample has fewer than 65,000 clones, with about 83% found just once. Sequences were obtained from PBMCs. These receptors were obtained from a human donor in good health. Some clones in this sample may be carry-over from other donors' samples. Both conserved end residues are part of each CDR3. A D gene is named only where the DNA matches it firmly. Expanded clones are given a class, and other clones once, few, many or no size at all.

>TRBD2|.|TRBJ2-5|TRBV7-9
CASRHTSGGNQETQYF
TGTGCCAGCAGGCATACTAGCGGGGGGAACCAAGAGACCCAGTACTTC
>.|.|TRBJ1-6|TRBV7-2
CASSPDPRRNSPLHF
TGTGCCAGCAGCCCAGACCCCCGGAGGAATTCACCCCTCCACTTT
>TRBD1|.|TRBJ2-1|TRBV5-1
CASYPGQAPRNEQFF
TGCGCCAGCTACCCGGGACAGGCTCCCAGGAATGAGCAGTTCTTC
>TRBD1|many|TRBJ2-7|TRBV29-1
CSVTTDWVQGAYEQYF
TGCAGCGTCACCACTGACTGGGTCCAGGGGGCCTACGAGCAGTACTTC
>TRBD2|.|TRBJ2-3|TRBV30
CAWRELADPTDTQYF
TGTGCCTGGAGAGAACTAGCGGACCCCACAGATACGCAGTATTTT
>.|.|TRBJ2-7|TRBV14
CASSQNRVEQYF
TGTGCCAGCAGCCAAAACAGGGTCGAGCAGTACTTC
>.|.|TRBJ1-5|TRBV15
CATSGFGQPQHF
TGTGCCACCAGCGGCTTCGGGCAGCCCCAGCATTTT
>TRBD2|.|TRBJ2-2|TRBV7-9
CASSPGLAANTGELFF
TGTGCCAGCAGCCCAGGACTAGCGGCGAACACCGGGGAGCTGTTTTTT
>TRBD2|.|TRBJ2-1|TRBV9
CASSASGSYEQFF
TGTGCCAGCAGCGCCAGCGGGAGTTATGAGCAGTTCTTC
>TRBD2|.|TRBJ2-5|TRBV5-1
CASSLGTTQTGETQYF
TGCGCCAGCAGCTTAGGGACTACACAAACGGGGGAGACCCAGTACTTC
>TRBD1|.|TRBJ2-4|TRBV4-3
CASSRTGTGNDIQYF
TGCGCCAGCAGCCGTACCGGGACAGGGAATGACATTCAGTACTTC
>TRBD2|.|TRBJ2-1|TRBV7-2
CASSSRLAGNDNEQFF
TGTGCCAGCAGCTCCAGACTAGCGGGGAATGACAATGAGCAGTTCTTC
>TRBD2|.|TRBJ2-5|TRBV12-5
CASGGGDQETQYF
TGTGCTAGTGGGGGAGGGGACCAAGAGACCCAGTACTTC
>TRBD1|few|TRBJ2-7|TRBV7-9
CASSSTGDRDSYEQYF
TGTGCCAGCAGCTCAACAGGCGACAGGGACTCCTACGAGCAGTACTTC
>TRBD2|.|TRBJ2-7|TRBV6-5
CASSYSTSGTYEQYF
TGTGCCAGCAGTTACTCGACTAGCGGGACCTACGAGCAGTACTTC
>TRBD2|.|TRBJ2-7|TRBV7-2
CASSSRTSGAYEQYF
TGTGCCAGCAGCTCGCGGACTAGCGGAGCTTACGAGCAGTACTTC
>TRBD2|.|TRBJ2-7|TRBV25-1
CASTRGLAGGEQYF
TGTGCCAGCACGCGAGGACTAGCGGGGGGAGAGCAGTACTTC
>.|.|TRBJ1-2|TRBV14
CASSQGRLGDIYGYTF
TGTGCCAGCAGCCAAGGTCGGCTGGGGGACATTTATGGCTACACCTTC
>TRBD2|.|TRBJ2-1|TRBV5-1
CASSFSSGSDEQFF
TGCGCCAGCAGCTTTTCTAGCGGGAGCGATGAGCAGTTCTTC
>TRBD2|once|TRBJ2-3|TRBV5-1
CASSSGGQGDTQYF
TGCGCCAGCAGCTCGGGGGGGCAAGGAGATACGCAGTATTTT
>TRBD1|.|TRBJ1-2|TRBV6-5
CASSQDRVSNYGYTF
TGTGCCAGCAGCCAGGACAGGGTGTCTAACTATGGCTACACCTTC
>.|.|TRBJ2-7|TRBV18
CASSQNRVYEQYF
TGTGCCAGCTCACAAAACAGGGTGTACGAGCAGTACTTC
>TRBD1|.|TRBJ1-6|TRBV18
CASSPWTGGNSPLHF
TGTGCCAGCTCACCTTGGACAGGGGGGAATTCACCCCTCCACTTT
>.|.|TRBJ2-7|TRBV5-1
CASSFSSVDDAYEQYF
TGCGCCAGCAGCTTCTCTAGCGTAGACGACGCCTACGAGCAGTACTTC
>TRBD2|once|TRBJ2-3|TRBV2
CASSPGTSGPTDTQYF
TGTGCCAGCAGTCCCGGGACTAGCGGACCCACAGATACGCAGTATTTT
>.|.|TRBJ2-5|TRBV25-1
CASSAWGGEETQYF
TGTGCCAGCAGTGCCTGGGGCGGGGAAGAGACCCAGTACTTC
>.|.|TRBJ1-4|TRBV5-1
CASSLGTATNEKLFF
TGCGCCAGCAGCTTGGGGACTGCAACTAATGAAAAACTGTTTTTT
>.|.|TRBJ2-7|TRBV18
CASSPTGSDRNEQYF
TGTGCCAGCTCACCCACCGGATCGGACAGAAACGAGCAGTACTTC
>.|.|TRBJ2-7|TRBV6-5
CASSSRMFYEQYF
TGTGCCAGCAGTTCTCGTATGTTCTACGAGCAGTACTTC
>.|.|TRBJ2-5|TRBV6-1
CASRDLIQETQYF
TGTGCCAGCAGGGACTTAATCCAAGAGACCCAGTACTTC
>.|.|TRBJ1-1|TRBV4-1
CASSLILRREAFF
TGCGCCAGCAGCTTAATATTGCGCCGTGAAGCTTTCTTT
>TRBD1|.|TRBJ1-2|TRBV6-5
CASTADRGRGYTF
TGTGCCAGCACCGCGGACAGGGGGCGAGGCTACACCTTC
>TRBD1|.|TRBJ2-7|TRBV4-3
CASSAGTGGEQYF
TGCGCCAGCAGCGCAGGGACAGGGGGCGAGCAGTACTTC
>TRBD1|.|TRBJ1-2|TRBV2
CASIPGQVYYGYTF
TGTGCCAGCATTCCGGGACAGGTCTATTATGGCTACACCTTC
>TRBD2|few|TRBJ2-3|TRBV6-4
CASSKERGDTDTQYF
TGTGCCAGCAGTAAGGAGCGGGGAGACACAGATACGCAGTATTTT
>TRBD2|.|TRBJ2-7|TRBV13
CASSSGTSPYEQYF
TGTGCCAGCAGTTCAGGGACTAGCCCCTACGAGCAGTACTTC
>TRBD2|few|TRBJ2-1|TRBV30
CAWSGLAEYNEQFF
TGTGCCTGGAGCGGACTAGCGGAATACAATGAACAGTTCTTC
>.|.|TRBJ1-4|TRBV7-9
CASSVDTGNEKLFF
TGTGCCAGCAGCGTAGACACAGGCAATGAAAAACTGTTTTTT
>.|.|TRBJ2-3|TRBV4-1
CASSQGGGARAFTDTQYF
TGCGCCAGCAGCCAGGGAGGGGGGGCTAGAGCATTCACAGATACGCAGTATTTT
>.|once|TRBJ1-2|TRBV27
CASSLSAAANYGYTF
TGTGCCAGCAGTTTATCTGCGGCCGCTAACTATGGCTACACCTTC
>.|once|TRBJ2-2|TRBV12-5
CASGLSTQPGGELFF
TGTGCTAGTGGTTTATCAACCCAGCCGGGCGGGGAGCTGTTTTTT
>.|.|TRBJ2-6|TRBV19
CASLSGANVLTF
TGTGCCAGTCTCTCTGGGGCCAACGTCCTGACTTTC
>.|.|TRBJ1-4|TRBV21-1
CASSKGQGPQNNEKLFF
TGTGCCAGCAGCAAGGGACAGGGGCCCCAGAATAATGAAAAACTGTTTTTT
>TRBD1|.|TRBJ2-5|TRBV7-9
CASSSGTGGDQTQYF
TGTGCCAGCAGCTCCGGGACAGGGGGCGATCAGACCCAGTACTTC
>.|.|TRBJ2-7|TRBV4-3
CASSPRGADNEQYF
TGCGCCAGCAGCCCCCGGGGAGCAGATAACGAGCAGTACTTC
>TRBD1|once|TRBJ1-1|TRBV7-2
CASRLTGTGEAFF
TGTGCCAGCAGGCTTACCGGGACAGGGGAAGCTTTCTTT
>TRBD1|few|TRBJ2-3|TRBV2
CASSLRTGVMYF
TGTGCCAGCAGTCTGAGGACAGGGGTGATGTATTTT
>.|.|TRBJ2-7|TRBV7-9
CASSALVNEQYF
TGTGCCAGCAGCGCACTAGTGAACGAGCAGTACTTC
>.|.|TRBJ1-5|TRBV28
CATQIGVLGQPQHF
TGTGCCACTCAAATTGGCGTGTTGGGCCAGCCCCAGCATTTT
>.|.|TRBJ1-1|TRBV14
CASSQIYYTEAFF
TGTGCCAGCAGCCAAATTTACTATACTGAAGCTTTCTTT
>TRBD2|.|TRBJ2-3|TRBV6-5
CASSSTSGGPDTQYF
TGTGCCAGCAGCTCTACTAGCGGGGGACCAGATACGCAGTATTTT
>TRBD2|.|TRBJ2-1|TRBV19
CASKGTSGPYNEQFF
TGTGCCAGTAAAGGGACTAGCGGGCCTTACAATGAGCAGTTCTTC
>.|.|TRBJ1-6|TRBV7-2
CASSLDRVSPLHF
TGTGCCAGCAGCTTAGACAGGGTATCACCCCTCCACTTT
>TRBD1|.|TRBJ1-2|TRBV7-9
CASSDSSPTGGIYGYTF
TGTGCCAGCAGCGACTCCTCACCCACAGGGGGTATCTATGGCTACACCTTC
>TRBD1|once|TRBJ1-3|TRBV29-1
CSGQGAGNTIYF
TGCAGCGGACAGGGCGCAGGAAACACCATATATTTT
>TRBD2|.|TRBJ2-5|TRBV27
CASSSRELAGLKTQYF
TGTGCCAGCAGTTCCCGCGAGCTAGCGGGGTTAAAGACCCAGTACTTC
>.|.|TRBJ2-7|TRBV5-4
CASSLGQGAYEQYF
TGTGCCAGCAGCTTGGGGCAGGGTGCCTACGAGCAGTACTTC
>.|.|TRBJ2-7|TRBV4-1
CASSQEFGQGLHEQYF
TGCGCCAGCAGCCAAGAATTCGGCCAGGGGCTGCACGAGCAGTACTTC
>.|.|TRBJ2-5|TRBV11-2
CASSGLGRETQYF
TGTGCCAGCAGCGGGTTGGGCCGAGAGACCCAGTACTTC
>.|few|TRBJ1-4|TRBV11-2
CASSLDLAWGTNEKLFF
TGTGCCAGCAGCTTAGATCTGGCGTGGGGCACTAATGAAAAACTGTTTTTT